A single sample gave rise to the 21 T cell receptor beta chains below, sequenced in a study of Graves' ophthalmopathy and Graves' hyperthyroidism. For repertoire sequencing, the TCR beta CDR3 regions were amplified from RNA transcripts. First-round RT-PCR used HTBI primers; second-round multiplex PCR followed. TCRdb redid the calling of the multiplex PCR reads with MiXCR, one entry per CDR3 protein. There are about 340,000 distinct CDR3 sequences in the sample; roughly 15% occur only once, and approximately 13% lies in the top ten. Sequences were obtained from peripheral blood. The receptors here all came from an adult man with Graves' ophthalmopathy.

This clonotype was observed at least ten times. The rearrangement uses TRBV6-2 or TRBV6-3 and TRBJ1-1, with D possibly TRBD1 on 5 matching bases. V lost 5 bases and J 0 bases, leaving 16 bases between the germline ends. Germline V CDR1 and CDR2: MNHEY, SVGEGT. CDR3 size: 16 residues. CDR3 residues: CASSNRDGTLNTEAFF. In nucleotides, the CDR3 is TGTGCCAGCAGTAACCGGGACGGAACTTTGAACACTGAAGCTTTCTTT.

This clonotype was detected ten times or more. The CDR3 nucleotides read TGTGCCAGCAGCCCAAGGGGGCGCAAGCAGTACTTC. Amino acids: CASSPRGRKQYF. The chain has TRBV7-2 and TRBJ2-7; TRBD1 matches at 7 bases. Germline CDR1 and CDR2: SGHTA and FQGNSA. V was clipped by 5 bases and J by 8 bases; unmatched bases: 6. The CDR3 length is 12 residues.

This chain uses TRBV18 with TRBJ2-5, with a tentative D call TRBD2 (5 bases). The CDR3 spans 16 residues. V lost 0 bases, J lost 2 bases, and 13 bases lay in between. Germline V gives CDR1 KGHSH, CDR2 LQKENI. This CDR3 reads CASSPPSGKSQETQYF. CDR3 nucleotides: TGTGCCAGCTCACCACCGTCCGGGAAATCACAAGAGACCCAGTACTTC.

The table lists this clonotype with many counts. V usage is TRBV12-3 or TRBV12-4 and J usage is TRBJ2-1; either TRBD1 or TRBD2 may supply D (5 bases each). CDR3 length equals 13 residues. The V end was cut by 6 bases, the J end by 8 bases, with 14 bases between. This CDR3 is CASRLGWDHEQFF. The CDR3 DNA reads TGTGCCAGCAGATTGGGGTGGGACCATGAGCAGTTCTTC.

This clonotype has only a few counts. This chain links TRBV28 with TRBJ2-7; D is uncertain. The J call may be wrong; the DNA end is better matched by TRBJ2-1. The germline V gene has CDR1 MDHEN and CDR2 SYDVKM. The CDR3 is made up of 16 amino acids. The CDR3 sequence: CASSLVDMADLGEQFF. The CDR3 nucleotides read TGTGCCAGCAGTTTGGTAGACATGGCTGACCTAGGCGAGCAGTTCTTC.

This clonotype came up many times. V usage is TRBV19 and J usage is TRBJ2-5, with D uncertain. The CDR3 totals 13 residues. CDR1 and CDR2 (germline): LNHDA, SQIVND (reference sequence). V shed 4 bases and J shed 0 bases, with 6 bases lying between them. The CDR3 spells CASSKMYQETQYF. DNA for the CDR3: TGTGCCAGTAGTAAGATGTACCAAGAGACCCAGTACTTC.

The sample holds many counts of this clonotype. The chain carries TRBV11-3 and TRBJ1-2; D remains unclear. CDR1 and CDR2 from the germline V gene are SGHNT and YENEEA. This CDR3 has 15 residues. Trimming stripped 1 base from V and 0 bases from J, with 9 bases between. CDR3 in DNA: TGTGCCAGCAGCTTAGTCAGATCTTCTAACTATGGCTACACCTTC. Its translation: CASSLVRSSNYGYTF.

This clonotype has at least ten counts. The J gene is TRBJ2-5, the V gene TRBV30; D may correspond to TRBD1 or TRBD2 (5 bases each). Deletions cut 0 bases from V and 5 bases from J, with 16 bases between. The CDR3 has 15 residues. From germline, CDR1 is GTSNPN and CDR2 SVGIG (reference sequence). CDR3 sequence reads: CAWSVPGTVRETQYF. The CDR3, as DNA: TGTGCCTGGAGTGTACCGGGGACCGTCCGGGAGACCCAGTACTTC.

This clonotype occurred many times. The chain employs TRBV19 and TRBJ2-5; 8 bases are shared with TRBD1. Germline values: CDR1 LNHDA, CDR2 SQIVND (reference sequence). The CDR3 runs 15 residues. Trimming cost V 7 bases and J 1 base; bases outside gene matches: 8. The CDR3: CASNNRGSGQETQYF. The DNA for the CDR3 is TGTGCCAGTAATAACAGGGGGTCCGGCCAAGAGACCCAGTACTTC.

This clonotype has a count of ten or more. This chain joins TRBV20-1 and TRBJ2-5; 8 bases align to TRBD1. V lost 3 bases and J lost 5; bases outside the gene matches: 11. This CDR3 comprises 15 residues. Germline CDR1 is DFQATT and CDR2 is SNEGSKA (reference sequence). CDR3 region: CSARGDRTRVETQYF. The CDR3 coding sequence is TGCAGTGCTAGGGGGGACAGGACCAGGGTGGAGACCCAGTACTTC.

CDR3 sequence (DNA): TGTGCCACCAGTGAAGGGGGCGCAGGTGGCTACACCTTC. It codes for CATSEGGAGGYTF. The chain couples TRBV24-1 to TRBJ1-2; 7 bases match TRBD1. CDR3 size: 13 residues. Germline assignment: CDR1 KGHDR and CDR2 SFDVKD. J was trimmed by 7 bases and V by 4 bases; bases with no gene match: 5.

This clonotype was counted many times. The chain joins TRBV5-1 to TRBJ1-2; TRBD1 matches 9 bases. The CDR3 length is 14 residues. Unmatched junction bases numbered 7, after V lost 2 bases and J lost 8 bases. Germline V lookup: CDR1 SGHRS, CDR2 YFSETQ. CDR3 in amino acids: CASSFWDRAFGYTF. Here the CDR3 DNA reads TGCGCCAGCAGCTTCTGGGACAGGGCCTTCGGCTACACCTTC.

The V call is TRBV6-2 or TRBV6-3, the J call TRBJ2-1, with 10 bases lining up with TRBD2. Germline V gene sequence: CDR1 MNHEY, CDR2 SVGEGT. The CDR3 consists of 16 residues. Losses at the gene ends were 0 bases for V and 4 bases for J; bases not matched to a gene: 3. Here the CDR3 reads CASSYSASGSYNEQFF. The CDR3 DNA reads TGTGCCAGCAGTTACTCCGCTAGCGGGAGTTACAATGAGCAGTTCTTC.

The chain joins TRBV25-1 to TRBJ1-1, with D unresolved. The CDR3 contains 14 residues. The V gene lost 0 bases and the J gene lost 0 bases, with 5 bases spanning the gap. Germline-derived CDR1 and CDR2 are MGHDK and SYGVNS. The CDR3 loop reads CASSEYSLNTEAFF. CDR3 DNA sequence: TGTGCCAGCAGTGAATATTCGCTGAACACTGAAGCTTTCTTT.

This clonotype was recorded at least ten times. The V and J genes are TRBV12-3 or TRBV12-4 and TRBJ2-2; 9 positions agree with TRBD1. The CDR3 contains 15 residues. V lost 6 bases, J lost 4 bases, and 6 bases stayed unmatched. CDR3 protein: CASRFRQGGTGELFF. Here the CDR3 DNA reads TGTGCCAGCAGATTTAGACAGGGGGGCACCGGGGAGCTGTTTTTT.

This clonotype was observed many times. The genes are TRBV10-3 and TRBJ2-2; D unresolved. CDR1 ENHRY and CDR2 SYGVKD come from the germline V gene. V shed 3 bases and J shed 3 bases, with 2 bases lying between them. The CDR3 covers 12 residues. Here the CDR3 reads CAISDYTGELFF. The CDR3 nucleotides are TGTGCCATCAGTGACTACACCGGGGAGCTGTTTTTT.

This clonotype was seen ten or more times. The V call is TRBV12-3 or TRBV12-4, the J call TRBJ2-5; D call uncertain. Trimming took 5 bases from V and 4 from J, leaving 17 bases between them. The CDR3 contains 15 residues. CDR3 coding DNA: TGTGCCAGCAGTCCCCCAAACGGATGGGGAGAGACCCAGTACTTC. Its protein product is CASSPPNGWGETQYF.

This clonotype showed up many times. Here the CDR3 reads CASSAAGYTF. In DNA, the CDR3 is TGTGCCAGCAGCGCAGCTGGCTACACCTTC. The chain links TRBV6-1 to TRBJ1-2; D is unclear. Trimming removed 6 bases from V and 7 bases from J, with 6 bases in between. CDR3 size: 10 residues. Germline V gene data show CDR1 as MNHNS and CDR2 as SASEGT.

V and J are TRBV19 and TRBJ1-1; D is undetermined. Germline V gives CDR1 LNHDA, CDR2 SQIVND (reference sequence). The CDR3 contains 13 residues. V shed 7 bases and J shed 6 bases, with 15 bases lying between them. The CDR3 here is CASISNSGAEAFF. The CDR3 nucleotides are TGTGCCAGTATCTCGAACTCGGGAGCTGAAGCTTTCTTT.

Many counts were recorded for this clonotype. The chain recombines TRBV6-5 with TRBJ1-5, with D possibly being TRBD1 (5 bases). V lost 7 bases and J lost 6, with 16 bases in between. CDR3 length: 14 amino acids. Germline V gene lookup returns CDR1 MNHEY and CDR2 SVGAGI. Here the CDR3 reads CASIKDTGGQPQHF. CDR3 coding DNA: TGTGCCAGCATTAAGGACACCGGGGGTCAGCCCCAGCATTTT.

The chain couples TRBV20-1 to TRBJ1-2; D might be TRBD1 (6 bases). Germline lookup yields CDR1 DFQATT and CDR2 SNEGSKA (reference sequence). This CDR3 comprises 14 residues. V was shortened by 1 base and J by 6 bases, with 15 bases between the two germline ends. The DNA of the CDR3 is TGCAGTGCTAGAGCATGGGGGGCGCAACATGGCTACACCTTC. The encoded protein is CSARAWGAQHGYTF.